This T cell receptor (beta chain) appears in the sequencing data of a study of cytomegalovirus exposure and HLA in healthy donors. Whole-study context: It was reported in a later analysis that the same platform had been used for the 120 or so validation repertoires as for the 550 to 750 first-cohort repertoires.

Study results and caveats: The authors enumerated 150 to 200 TCR beta chains as linked to cytomegalovirus. Most TCR sequences were seen very rarely across donors, but some public TCRs occurred in many. As was reported, the classifier diagnosed cytomegalovirus status with high specificity and sensitivity.

Germline lookup yields CDR1 MGHDK and CDR2 SYGVNS. The CDR3 sequence is 14 residues long. V was clipped by 3 bases and J by 4 bases; unmatched bases: 5. The method was immunoSEQ multiplex PCR; TCRdb's version includes in-frame clones alone and lacks a portion of them. The sample has about 150,000 clones; about 82% are singletons. This clone was found once. The antigen remains undetermined. This TCR derives from a human donor in good health. This chain joins TRBV25-1 and TRBJ1-2; TRBD1 matches at 7 bases. Sequencing input: PBMCs. The CDR3 sequence is CASSDLRDSYGYTF. The CDR3 coding sequence is TGTGCCAGCAGTGACCTCCGGGACAGCTATGGCTACACCTTC.